This TCR beta chain stems from a study of blood T cell repertoires in COVID-19. Turning to the study itself: Samples taken during acute and convalescent COVID-19 were collected in the United States, Italy and Spain. From T cells, B-cell-depleted T cells, or PBMCs came the material, which was cDNA or gDNA.

In the authors' workflow: For nucleated cells, counts were estimated from reference gene primer amplification. Repertoires were generated with immunoSEQ multiplex PCR, while TCRdb's copy carries only in-frame clones and drops some. V, J and clone size derive from that table, while D and trimming were established from the DNA sequence. The sample comprises about 160,000 clones, 85% of which are singletons, and 3% to 4% rests with the top ten. The ends were cut back, 3 bases at V and 1 base at J, with 11 bases in the middle. This CDR3 has 16 residues. CDR1 and CDR2 (germline): KGHDR, SFDVKD. This sequence was found in a human donor with acute or convalescent COVID-19. The donor label of this sample is uncertain. This sequence joins TRBV24-1 and TRBJ2-2; a weak D match, TRBD1 (5 bases). The sequencing input was peripheral blood. In DNA, the CDR3 is TGTGCCACCAGTGATAGGCAGGGTTTGAACACCGGGGAGCTGTTTTTT. Protein product: CATSDRQGLNTGELFF.